Reported below is one T cell receptor beta chain. CDR3 length: 12 residues. Germline CDR1 and CDR2: MDHEN and SYDVKM. V was cut by 6 bases and J by 4 bases, with 10 bases left in between. The data derive from a study of shared clonotypes between healthy human individuals. Study overall: Three plates were used per donor for CD4 naive, three for CD4 memory, two for CD8 naive and one for CD8 memory.

TCRdb's copy holds only in-frame clones and misses some; the assay was immunoSEQ multiplex PCR. The repertoire holds some 500,000 clones, with 90% to 97% as singletons. The TCR sequence derives from a woman younger than 45 in good health. Sequencing was carried out using naive CD4+ T cells sorted from blood. Subset reported: CD45RA+ positively selected. V and J are TRBV28 and TRBJ2-7; a weak D match, TRBD1 (5 bases). The CDR3 loop reads CASRGAVYEQYF. The CDR3 DNA reads TGTGCCAGCAGAGGGGCTGTTTACGAGCAGTACTTC.